This T cell receptor (beta chain) was found in a study of cytomegalovirus exposure and HLA in healthy donors (TCRdb year 2017). Regarding the complete study: In an earlier analysis of about 560 of the donors, 250 to 350 Gb of sequence data and 117 million unique TCR beta sequences from about 190 million T cells were reported. An early release covering roughly 640 HLA-typed donors comprised about 310 gigabases of sequencing data and 85 million to 100 million unique TCR sequences. The genetic ancestry cluster associated with self-reported Caucasian donors included 80% to 90% of the 350 to 500 genotyped donors. The study was designed to test whether signatures of past pathogen exposure could be identified by cataloging public T cell receptors. Using immunosequencing, the study profiled T cell repertoires from 550 to 750 subjects and related those repertoires to cytomegalovirus serostatus. Besides the first cohort of roughly 640 subjects, a separate validation cohort made up of around 120 different subjects was used. To predict cytomegalovirus infection status, the study brought together high-throughput TCR immunosequencing, statistical association of individual TCRs with disease status, and machine learning. To study patterns of TCR occurrence, a later analysis re-analyzed previously published TCR beta repertoires from 700 or so donors and added high-resolution HLA genotyping. The later analysis used no new phenotypic data to find candidate immune exposures, relying instead on TCR beta sequences and their occurrence across donors. To decide whether each TCR beta V gene segment behaved as functional or pseudogenic, an earlier analysis of some 570 of the donors relied on high-throughput TCR beta sequencing. Donor age, sex, ethnicity and CMV serostatus were compiled alongside the repertoire data. A later genetic analysis used genome-wide SNP genotypes for about 55% of the 666 donors, treating that subset as a discovery cohort. All discovery cohort repertoires had been generated on a single sequencing platform. HLA typing included class I and class II loci at four-digit resolution. Typing coverage varied by locus: 629-630 donors for A, B, C, DRB1 and DQB1; about 520 for DQA1; more than 600 for DPA1; under 490 for DPB1. Because of strong linkage in the cohort, roughly five DR-DQ haplotypes were treated as single units for association and clustering. Across under 500 genotyped donors of the cohort, an average of approximately 240,000 unique TCR beta nucleotide sequences per donor were sequenced, and roughly 18% of those sequences were non-productive. Results and caveats for the whole study, not just this receptor: Compared with equally common non-associated chains, HLA-associated TCR beta chains in a later analysis were more clonally expanded and had lower generation probabilities. A further reported finding was that TCR beta sequences accurately predicted the HLA-A and HLA-B alleles for most subjects in the first cohort. A later analysis reported that several top co-occurrence clusters appeared linked to parvovirus B19, influenza, CMV and Epstein-Barr virus. Some IMGT-functional V segments, including TRBV6-2 and TRBV6-3, could not be distinguished by the 87-base-pair reads and were therefore excluded. For the cohort, immune exposure information was limited to CMV serostatus. Compared with the roughly 670-donor mean, donors in an Asian-associated ancestry cluster had fewer N-insertions in productive TCRs, according to a later genetic analysis. A later analysis found that TCR association rates varied across HLA loci, with DRB1 alleles showing the most associated TCRs and HLA-C alleles the fewest. At a false discovery rate of 0.05, a later analysis linked about 16,000 TCR beta sequences to specific HLA alleles. Because HLA typing was missing for some donors at each locus, association tests included only the typed subset. An earlier analysis of approximately 500 of the donors showed that most TCR beta V segments appeared in productive rearrangements either about 87% or about 30% of the time, which broadly matched IMGT annotations. The earlier analysis of about 600 of the donors excluded 15 to 20 rarely observed V segments, including chromosome 9 orphons, because counts were too low. A later genetic analysis associated a missense DCLRE1C variant with V-gene and J-gene trimming of TCR beta chains, and an independent cohort replicated the association. This cohort had only TCR beta chains sequenced, and the lack of alpha or paired-chain data limited which features could be detected. A later analysis found that most CMV-associated TCR beta chains appeared HLA-restricted, with HLA associations seemingly driven largely by CMV exposure. The sequencing pipeline was judged likely to have produced a cluster of highly shared sequence variants as a technical artifact. Assigning TCR associations to individual alleles was difficult when HLA alleles, especially DR and DQ, strongly co-occurred. Linkage disequilibrium might explain the correlated functional status among segregating V segments, but an unknown experimental factor could not be ruled out. In both the original and validation cohorts, the classifier was reported to diagnose cytomegalovirus status with high specificity and sensitivity. Sequencing depth was assumed to be roughly uniform across donors in the presence/absence analyses, though that assumption may not hold. A few of the identified cytomegalovirus-associated TCR beta chains were confirmed in vitro to be specific for cytomegalovirus antigens. According to the authors, the approach could potentially be generalized to other disease states and immunological phenotypes. A total of some 180 TCR beta chains were listed by the study as associated with cytomegalovirus. Most TCR sequences were observed very rarely across donors, whereas some public TCRs were present in many individuals.

To prepare the library, the immunoSEQ multiplex PCR assay was applied. A mixture of 60 forward primers for TCR Vbeta segments and 13 reverse primers for TCR Jbeta segments was used in the multiplex PCR. The CDR3 region of rearranged TCR beta genes was amplified from genomic DNA by a multiplex PCR assay. On the Illumina HiSeq System, the amplified TCR beta libraries were sequenced as 87-base-pair reads. In the authors' own workflow: Across the 670 or so repertoires, a later analysis counted 80 million or so unique TCR beta chains, roughly 11 million of which were shared by at least two donors. A nearest-neighbor algorithm error-corrected the raw reads and collapsed the reads into unique sequences, merging closely related sequences to remove PCR and sequencing errors. To assign V, D and J gene segments, CDR3 sequences were aligned to IMGT reference sequences. Each retained sequence needed at least a six-nucleotide match to both a V gene segment and a J gene segment. A rearrangement was called productive if the CDR3 had no stop codons and remained in frame with V and J, and every other rearrangement was called non-productive. CDR3 was defined according to IMGT convention as the region running from the second conserved V-encoded cysteine to the conserved J-encoded phenylalanine. In an earlier analysis of 550 to 650 of the donors, sequences lacking an unambiguous match to a single V gene segment were excluded. In an earlier analysis of approximately 590 of the donors, a V segment was called functional when productive rearrangements were above 56.7%, and segregating when the standard deviation between donors exceeded 5%. A statistical classification framework was built to diagnose cytomegalovirus status from the catalog of TCR beta chain sequences. In a later analysis, V and J genes were assigned by comparing TCR nucleotide sequences against IMGT/GENE-DB human TR gene sequences. Using the TCRdist pipeline, a later analysis assigned CDR3 sequences along with most-parsimonious VDJ recombination scenarios. In a later analysis, every TCR beta chain was defined by the combination of its CDR3 amino acid sequence and its V-gene family, and reads without a unique V-gene family were dropped. To address suspected cross-contamination and a sequencing artifact, a later analysis removed approximately 590 highly shared, low-generation-probability nucleotide sequences. A later analysis calculated a clonal expansion index for each public chain from normalized within-repertoire ranks of inferred template counts. Generation probabilities in a later analysis came from a VDJ recombination model fitted to out-of-frame rearrangements, and those results were checked against IGoR. In a later analysis, TCR-TCR, TCR-HLA and TCR-CMV co-occurrence was scored with hypergeometric tests, and a repertoire-size bias correction was applied to TCR pairs. False discovery rates were estimated in a later analysis by permuting HLA or CMV assignments 20 times. In a later analysis, co-occurring TCRs were grouped with DBSCAN, and TCRdist sequence similarity was added when clustering was performed within HLA-allele-positive subsets. Repertoires with fewer than 30,000 or more than 120,000 public chains, plus five repertoires with anomalous nucleotide sharing, were excluded from co-occurrence clustering. TCRdb provides this immuneACCESS table in a form limited to in-frame rearrangements. Some clones are lacking; in checked studies, under half of them reflect an unresolved V gene, and why the rest are absent is not known. V and J calls and clone size follow that table, whereas D and trimming were derived from the DNA. Recorded for this sample are about 100,000 clones; nearly 80% of them occurred a single time. 5% to 6.5% of the sample goes to the ten largest clones.

Counted from cysteine to phenylalanine, this CDR3 has 18 amino acids. CDR3 DNA is the only sequence kept; it has 54 bases, read in frame from the first base. V trim: 4 bases; J trim: 6 bases; unmatched bases: 21. Looking up the germline V gene yields CDR1 SGHDT and CDR2 YYEEEE. The cohort was made up of roughly 670 healthy bone marrow donors. At the time of sampling, every cohort member was nominally healthy, though immune exposures that went unrecorded were likely present. The donor was CMV seropositive and belonged to the group of over 250 seropositive cohort members. Each donor provided a peripheral blood sample, and peripheral blood mononuclear cells were used for TCR beta sequencing. The Qiagen DNeasy Blood Extraction Kit was used to extract genomic DNA from the blood cell samples. As regards this clone: No cognate antigen has been identified for it. Base qualities are not provided; no much larger clone lies one nucleotide away.

This TCR came from a man aged 60 to 75 in good health and CMV-seropositive. Recombination connected TRBV5-6 to TRBJ1-1; 7 bases in the middle match TRBD1. The sequenced sample was PBMCs. The CDR3 reads as follows: CASSPGLSQGLMFPEAFF. The sequenced DNA is TGTGCCAGCAGCCCCGGCCTTTCACAGGGGTTGATGTTCCCTGAAGCTTTCTTT.